These 8 T cell receptor beta chains originate from one sample sequenced in a study of T cells in Graves' hyperthyroidism and ophthalmopathy. RNA transcripts provided the source from which TCR beta CDR3 regions were amplified. In the first-round RT-PCR of the TCR CDR3, the HTBI primer set was used. TCRdb ran MiXCR on the multiplex PCR reads and lists one entry per CDR3 protein. Of around 400,000 distinct CDR3 sequences listed, around 15% were seen once; the top ten hold roughly 20%. Sequences were obtained from blood. The receptors here all came from a woman aged 60-75 years with Graves' ophthalmopathy.

The table lists this clonotype with many counts. The chain's CDR3 is CASSLESNGVGQYF. CDR3 DNA sequence: TGTGCCAGCAGCCTGGAGTCGAACGGGGTCGGGCAGTACTTC. The chain uses TRBV27 and TRBJ2-7, with a tentative D call TRBD2 (5 bases). Germline CDR1 is MNHEY and CDR2 is SMNVEV (reference sequence). Deletions cut 6 bases from V and 9 bases from J, with 21 bases between. The CDR3 has 14 residues.

The sample holds a few counts of this clonotype. The chain combines TRBV19 with TRBJ2-1, with D uncertain. Germline V gene lookup returns CDR1 LNHDA and CDR2 SQIVND (reference sequence). This CDR3 has 14 amino acids. V gave up 1 base and J gave up 6 bases, with 10 bases separating them. The CDR3 coding sequence is TGTGCCAGTAGTATAGTTTCTGCCAGCAATGAGCAGTTCTTC. It yields the protein CASSIVSASNEQFF.

This clonotype was detected many times. The V call is TRBV30, the J call TRBJ2-1; D remains ambiguous. The CDR3 has 13 residues. With 4 bases removed from V and 2 bases from J, the gap between germline ends came to 9 bases. Germline CDR1 and CDR2: GTSNPN and SVGIG (reference sequence). The CDR3 DNA sequence: TGTGCCTGGAACCGAGGTACCTACAATGAGCAGTTCTTC. Encoded protein: CAWNRGTYNEQFF.

A word on this clonotype: At one boundary the junction diverges from the germline segment, which might be a read error. This sequence joins TRBV28 and TRBJ2-4, with D tentatively TRBD1 or TRBD2 (6 bases each). The CDR3 runs 20 residues. Germline V gene data show CDR1 as MDHEN and CDR2 as SYDVKM. DNA of the CDR3: TGTGCCAGCAGTGGGGTCCACTTGGGAGAGGGGGGTCTAGCCAAAAACATTCGGTACTTC. Its protein is CASSGVHLGEGGLAKNIRYF.

This clonotype was found many times. V and J are TRBV20-1 and TRBJ2-5, with 7 bases aligning to TRBD2. Unmatched junction bases numbered 11, after V lost 0 bases and J lost 7 bases. From germline, CDR1 is DFQATT and CDR2 SNEGSKA (reference sequence). There are 15 residues in the CDR3. This chain's CDR3 is CSARELAATGGTQYF. The DNA of the CDR3 is TGCAGTGCTAGAGAGCTAGCGGCCACCGGGGGGACCCAGTACTTC.

This sequence joins TRBV15 and TRBJ1-2; D gene uncertain. The germline gives CDR1 LNHNV, CDR2 YYDKDF (reference sequence). The CDR3 covers 15 residues. V was shortened by 0 bases and J by 4 bases, with 12 bases between the two germline ends. CDR3 sequence: CATSRDGGVSYGYTF. The CDR3 DNA is TGTGCCACCAGCAGAGATGGTGGGGTATCCTATGGCTACACCTTC.

This clonotype appeared a few times. The chain employs TRBV4-1 and TRBJ2-7, with 9 bases that match TRBD2. Germline V CDR1 and CDR2: MGHRA, YSYEKL. There are 16 residues in the CDR3. V lost 3 bases to trimming and J lost 2 bases; unmatched junction nucleotides: 8. The CDR3 nucleotides read TGCGCCAGCAGCCAGTCTTTCGGCGGGAGGGCCTACGAGCAGTACTTC. It codes for CASSQSFGGRAYEQYF.

This clonotype has a handful of counts. The V call is TRBV20-1, the J call TRBJ2-7; D gene unclear. The CDR3 length is 13 residues. Trimming removed 3 bases at V and 6 bases at J, with 15 bases between. CDR1 is DFQATT, CDR2 SNEGSKA, per germline (reference sequence). CDR3 in amino acids: CSASGQGLREQYF. The CDR3 nucleotides are TGCAGTGCTAGCGGCCAAGGTTTACGCGAGCAGTACTTC.